A selection of T cell receptor beta chains follows, all from one sample in a study of beta chain features in type 1 diabetes. Produced via immunoSEQ multiplex PCR; TCRdb's table is partial and in-frame only. The repertoire holds approximately 120,000 clones, around a sixth seen once, with 2.6% in the top ten. Sequenced material: central memory CD4+ T cells from blood. These receptors all stem from a man aged 18 to 30 with type 1 diabetes. The CDR3 runs from the conserved cysteine through the conserved F or W. Fields, in order: J gene, V gene, clone size, D gene, CDR3 length, CDR3 protein, CDR3 DNA. D genes are given only for firm matches. Some rows have no size entry. The others give once, few or many, or a class for an expanded clone.

j_gene: TRBJ1-4; v_gene: TRBV14; abundance: few; d_gene: NA; len: 13; CDR3aa: CASSQTAGAQLFF; CDR3nt: TGTGCCAGCAGCCAAACGGCGGGGGCTCAACTGTTTTTT
j_gene: TRBJ2-1; v_gene: TRBV7-2; abundance: few; d_gene: NA; len: 14; CDR3aa: CASSSAGARGEQFF; CDR3nt: TGTGCCAGCAGCTCCGCCGGGGCCCGGGGTGAGCAGTTCTTC
j_gene: TRBJ2-1; v_gene: TRBV12-5; abundance: few; d_gene: NA; len: 13; CDR3aa: CASGSPQQEEQFF; CDR3nt: TGTGCTAGTGGTTCCCCCCAGCAGGAGGAGCAGTTCTTC
j_gene: TRBJ2-1; v_gene: TRBV5-6; abundance: few; d_gene: NA; len: 14; CDR3aa: CASSQRFSGDEQFF; CDR3nt: TGTGCCAGCAGTCAACGGTTCTCCGGGGATGAGCAGTTCTTC
j_gene: TRBJ2-3; v_gene: TRBV10-3; abundance: NA; d_gene: TRBD1; len: 15; CDR3aa: CASSRQGSSTDTQYF; CDR3nt: TGTGCCAGCAGTCGACAGGGCTCCAGCACAGATACGCAGTATTTT
j_gene: TRBJ2-1; v_gene: TRBV6-5; abundance: few; d_gene: NA; len: 13; CDR3aa: CASIPRQANEQFF; CDR3nt: TGTGCCAGCATCCCCCGGCAAGCCAATGAGCAGTTCTTC
j_gene: TRBJ1-2; v_gene: TRBV5-4; abundance: few; d_gene: NA; len: 15; CDR3aa: CASSAGQPVNYGYTF; CDR3nt: TGTGCCAGCAGCGCCGGACAGCCTGTTAACTATGGCTACACCTTC
j_gene: TRBJ1-2; v_gene: TRBV7-9; abundance: few; d_gene: NA; len: 14; CDR3aa: CASSLSGSSYGYTF; CDR3nt: TGTGCCAGCAGCTTATCGGGCAGCAGCTATGGCTACACCTTC
j_gene: TRBJ2-1; v_gene: TRBV20-1; abundance: NA; d_gene: NA; len: 11; CDR3aa: CSAPEGNEQFF; CDR3nt: TGCAGTGCCCCGGAGGGTAATGAGCAGTTCTTC
j_gene: TRBJ1-6; v_gene: TRBV9; abundance: few; d_gene: TRBD1; len: 16; CDR3aa: CASSVGDRGLNSPLHF; CDR3nt: TGTGCCAGCAGCGTCGGGGACAGGGGGCTTAATTCACCCCTCCACTTT
j_gene: TRBJ1-2; v_gene: TRBV2; abundance: few; d_gene: TRBD1; len: 12; CDR3aa: CAINGQAGGYTF; CDR3nt: TGTGCCATCAACGGACAGGCGGGAGGCTACACCTTC
j_gene: TRBJ1-1; v_gene: TRBV2; abundance: NA; d_gene: NA; len: 13; CDR3aa: CASGYTENTEAFF; CDR3nt: TGTGCCAGCGGGTACACGGAGAACACTGAAGCTTTCTTT
j_gene: TRBJ2-4; v_gene: TRBV5-3; abundance: NA; d_gene: NA; len: 11; CDR3aa: CASSPRDIQYF; CDR3nt: TGTGCCAGCTCGCCTAGGGACATTCAGTACTTC
j_gene: TRBJ1-1; v_gene: TRBV29-1; abundance: few; d_gene: NA; len: 12; CDR3aa: CSVSRLLAEAFF; CDR3nt: TGCAGCGTTTCAAGGCTTTTGGCTGAAGCTTTCTTT
j_gene: TRBJ2-7; v_gene: TRBV5-6; abundance: NA; d_gene: NA; len: 12; CDR3aa: CASSFAGYEQYF; CDR3nt: TGTGCCAGCAGCTTTGCAGGCTATGAGCAGTACTTC
j_gene: TRBJ1-2; v_gene: TRBV5-4; abundance: NA; d_gene: NA; len: 15; CDR3aa: CASSSGNIEYYGYTF; CDR3nt: TGTGCCAGCAGCTCGGGGAATATCGAGTACTATGGCTACACCTTC
j_gene: TRBJ1-5; v_gene: TRBV30; abundance: NA; d_gene: NA; len: 13; CDR3aa: CAWRTEGGQPQHF; CDR3nt: TGTGCCTGGAGGACGGAGGGGGGGCAGCCCCAGCATTTT
j_gene: TRBJ1-2; v_gene: TRBV18; abundance: NA; d_gene: TRBD1; len: 16; CDR3aa: CASSPGQGITWSGYTF; CDR3nt: TGTGCCAGCTCACCTGGACAGGGTATCACCTGGTCTGGCTACACCTTC